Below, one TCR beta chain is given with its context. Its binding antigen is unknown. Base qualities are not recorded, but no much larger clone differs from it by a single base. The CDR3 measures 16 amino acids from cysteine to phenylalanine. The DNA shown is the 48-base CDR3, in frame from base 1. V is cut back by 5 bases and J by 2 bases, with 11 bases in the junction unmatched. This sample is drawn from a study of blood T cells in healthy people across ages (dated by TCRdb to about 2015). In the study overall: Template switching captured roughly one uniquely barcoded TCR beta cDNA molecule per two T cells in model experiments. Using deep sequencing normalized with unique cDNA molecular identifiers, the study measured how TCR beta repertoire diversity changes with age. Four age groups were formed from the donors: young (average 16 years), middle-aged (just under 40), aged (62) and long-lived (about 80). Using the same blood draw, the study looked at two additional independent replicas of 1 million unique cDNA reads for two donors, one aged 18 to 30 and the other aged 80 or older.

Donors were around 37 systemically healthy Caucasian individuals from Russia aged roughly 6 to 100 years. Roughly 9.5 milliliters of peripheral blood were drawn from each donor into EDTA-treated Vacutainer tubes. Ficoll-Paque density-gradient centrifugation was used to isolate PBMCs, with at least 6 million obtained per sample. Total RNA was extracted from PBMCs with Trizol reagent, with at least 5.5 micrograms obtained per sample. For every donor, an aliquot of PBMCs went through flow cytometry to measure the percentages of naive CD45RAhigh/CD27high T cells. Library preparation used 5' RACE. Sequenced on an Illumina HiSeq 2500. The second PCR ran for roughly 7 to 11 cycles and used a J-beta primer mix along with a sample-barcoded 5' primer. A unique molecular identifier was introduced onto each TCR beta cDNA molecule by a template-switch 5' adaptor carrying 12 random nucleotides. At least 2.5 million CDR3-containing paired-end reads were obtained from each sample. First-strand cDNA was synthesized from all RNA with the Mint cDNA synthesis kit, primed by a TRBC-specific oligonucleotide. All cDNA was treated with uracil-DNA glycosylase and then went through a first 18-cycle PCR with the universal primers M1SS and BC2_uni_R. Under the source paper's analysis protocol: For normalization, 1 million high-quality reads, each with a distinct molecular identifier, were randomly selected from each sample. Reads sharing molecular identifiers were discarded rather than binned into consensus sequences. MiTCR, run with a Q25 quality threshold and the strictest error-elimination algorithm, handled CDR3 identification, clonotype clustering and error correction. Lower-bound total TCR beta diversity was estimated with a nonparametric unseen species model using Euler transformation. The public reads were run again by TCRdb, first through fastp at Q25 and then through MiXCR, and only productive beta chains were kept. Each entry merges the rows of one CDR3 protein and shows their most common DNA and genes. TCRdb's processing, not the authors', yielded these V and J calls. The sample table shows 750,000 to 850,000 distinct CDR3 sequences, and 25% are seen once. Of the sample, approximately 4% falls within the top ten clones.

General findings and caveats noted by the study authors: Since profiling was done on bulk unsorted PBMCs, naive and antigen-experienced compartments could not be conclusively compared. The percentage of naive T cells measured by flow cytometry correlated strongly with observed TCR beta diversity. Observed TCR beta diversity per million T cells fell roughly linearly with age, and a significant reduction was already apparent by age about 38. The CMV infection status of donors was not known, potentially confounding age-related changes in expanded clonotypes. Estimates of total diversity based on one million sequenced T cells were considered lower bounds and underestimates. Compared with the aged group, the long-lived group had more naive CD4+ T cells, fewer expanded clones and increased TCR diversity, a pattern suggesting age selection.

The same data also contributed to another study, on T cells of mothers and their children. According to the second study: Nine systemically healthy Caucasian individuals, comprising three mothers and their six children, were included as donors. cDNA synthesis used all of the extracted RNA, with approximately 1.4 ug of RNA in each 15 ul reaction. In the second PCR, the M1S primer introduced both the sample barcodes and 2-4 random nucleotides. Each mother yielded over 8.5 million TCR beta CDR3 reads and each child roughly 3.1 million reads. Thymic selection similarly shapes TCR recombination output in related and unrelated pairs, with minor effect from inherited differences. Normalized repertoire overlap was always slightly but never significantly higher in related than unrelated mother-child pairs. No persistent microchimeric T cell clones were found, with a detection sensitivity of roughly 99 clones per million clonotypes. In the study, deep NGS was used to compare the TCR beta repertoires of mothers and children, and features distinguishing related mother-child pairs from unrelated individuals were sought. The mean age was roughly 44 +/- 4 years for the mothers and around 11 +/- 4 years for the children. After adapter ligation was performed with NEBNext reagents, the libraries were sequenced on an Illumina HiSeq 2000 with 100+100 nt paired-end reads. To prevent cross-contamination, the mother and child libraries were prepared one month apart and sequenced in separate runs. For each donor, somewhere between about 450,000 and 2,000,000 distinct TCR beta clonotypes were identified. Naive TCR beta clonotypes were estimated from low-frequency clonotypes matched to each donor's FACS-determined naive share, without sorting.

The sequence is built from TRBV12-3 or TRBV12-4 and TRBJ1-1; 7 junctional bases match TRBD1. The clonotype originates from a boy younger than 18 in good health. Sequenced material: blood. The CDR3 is CASSHLTGNLNTEAFF. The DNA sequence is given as TGTGCCAGCAGTCATCTGACAGGGAATCTTAACACTGAAGCTTTCTTT.